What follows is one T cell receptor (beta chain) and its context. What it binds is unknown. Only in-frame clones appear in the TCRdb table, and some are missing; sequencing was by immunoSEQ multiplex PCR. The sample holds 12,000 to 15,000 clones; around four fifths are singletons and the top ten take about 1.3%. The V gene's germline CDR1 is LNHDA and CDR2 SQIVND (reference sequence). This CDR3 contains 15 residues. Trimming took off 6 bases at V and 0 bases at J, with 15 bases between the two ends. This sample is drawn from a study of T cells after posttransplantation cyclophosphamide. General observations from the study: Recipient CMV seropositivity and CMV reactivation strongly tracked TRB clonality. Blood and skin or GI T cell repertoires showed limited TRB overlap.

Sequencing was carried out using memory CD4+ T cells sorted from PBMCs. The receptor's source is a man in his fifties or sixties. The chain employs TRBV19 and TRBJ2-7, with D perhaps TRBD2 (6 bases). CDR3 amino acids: CASSPGGRSSYEQYF. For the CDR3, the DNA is TGTGCCAGTAGCCCTGGGGGGAGAAGCTCCTACGAGCAGTACTTC. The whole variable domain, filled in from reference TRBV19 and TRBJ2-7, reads DGGITQSPKYLFRKEGQNVTLSCEQNLNHDAMYWYRQDPGQGLRLIYYSQIVNDFQKGDIAEGYSVSREKKESFPLTVTSAQKNPTAFYLCASSPGGRSSYEQYFGPGTRLTVT.